The next 3 T cell receptor beta chains were all read from a single sample in a study of Graves' ophthalmopathy and Graves' hyperthyroidism. CDR3 regions of TCR beta were amplified from RNA transcripts. A first-round RT-PCR used HTBI primers, followed by a second-round multiplex PCR. In TCRdb, the multiplex PCR reads were re-called with MiXCR into one record per CDR3 protein. The sample includes some 160,000 distinct CDR3 sequences, approximately 40% of them seen just once. The sequencing input was peripheral blood. The receptors derive from a man aged 25-40 years with Graves' ophthalmopathy.

This chain uses TRBV11-2 with TRBJ2-7; TRBD1 is a possible D gene (6 bases). The CDR3 extends over 15 amino acids. CDR1 and CDR2 from the germline V gene are SGHAT and FQNNGV. With 0 bases removed from V and 4 bases from J, the gap between germline ends came to 13 bases. Written as DNA, the CDR3 is TGTGCCAGCAGCTTAGACAGGGGTCCAACTTACGAGCAGTACTTC. Amino acids: CASSLDRGPTYEQYF.

Ten or more counts support this clonotype. The chain combines TRBV30 with TRBJ2-7, with D unresolved. V was clipped by 2 bases and J by 5 bases, with 7 bases between them. CDR1 and CDR2 (germline): GTSNPN, SVGIG (reference sequence). The CDR3 runs to 11 residues. CDR3 region: CAWSSHHEQYF. CDR3 sequence (DNA): TGTGCCTGGAGTTCCCACCACGAGCAGTACTTC.

This clonotype occurred many times. This sequence joins TRBV27 and TRBJ1-5; D perhaps matches TRBD1 (6 bases). V lost 6 bases and J 4 bases, leaving 10 bases between the germline ends. CDR1 and CDR2 from the germline V gene are MNHEY and SMNVEV (reference sequence). The CDR3 is 13 residues long. The CDR3 coding sequence is TGTGCCAGCAGCCTAGGACAGAATCAGCCCCAGCATTTT. Translating gives CASSLGQNQPQHF.